These 5 T cell receptor beta chains originate from one sample sequenced in a study of CD8 T cells in Susac syndrome (dated by TCRdb to about 2019). Library prep was done by the immunoSEQ multiplex PCR assay. RNA was extracted using the RNeasy kit, and about 0.45 to 1 ug of the RNA was reverse transcribed with random hexamers. Using fastp trimming at Q25 and MiXCR clonotype assembly, TCRdb reanalyzed the public sequencing data and kept in-frame beta chains. Rows with one shared CDR3 protein collapse into an entry with the most common genes and DNA. The sample table records 75,000 to 100,000 distinct CDR3 sequences; roughly 94% of these occur just once. The leading ten clones occupy approximately 0.48% of the sample. Sequencing was carried out using CD8+ T cells from PBMCs. The receptor source for this set is a human donor with Susac syndrome.

The chain employs TRBV20-1 and TRBJ2-7, with 11 bases fitting TRBD1. This CDR3 has 14 amino acids. The V and J ends lost 6 bases and 2 bases, in that order; junction bases with no gene match: 6. Germline CDR1 reads DFQATT; CDR2 reads SNEGSKA (reference sequence). The CDR3 DNA reads TGCAGTGCCCGGCCGGGACAGGGGGCCTACGAGCAGTACTTC. Protein product: CSARPGQGAYEQYF.

This clonotype was recorded once. J is TRBJ2-1 and V is TRBV29-1; tentative D call: TRBD2 (6 bases). The germline V gene encodes CDR1 SQVTM and CDR2 ANQGSEA. The CDR3 is made up of 13 amino acids. The V gene lost 4 bases and the J gene lost 7 bases, with 14 bases spanning the gap. The DNA of the CDR3 is TGCAGCGTTGCCGGGAGAGGAGGTAATGAGCAGTTCTTC. This gives the protein CSVAGRGGNEQFF.

The chain links TRBV20-1 to TRBJ2-7; tentative D call: TRBD2 (6 bases). The CDR3 has 14 amino acids. Germline values: CDR1 DFQATT, CDR2 SNEGSKA (reference sequence). V was cut by 0 bases and J by 7 bases, with 16 bases left in between. CDR3 amino acids: CSAREDSGKREQYF. The CDR3 DNA is TGCAGTGCTAGAGAGGATAGCGGCAAGCGGGAGCAGTACTTC.

The gene calls are TRBV3-1 and TRBJ2-5; TRBD2 aligns across 10 bases. The V gene end was trimmed by 1 base and the J gene end by 4 bases; junction bases not matched to a gene: 9. Germline V gene lookup returns CDR1 LGHDT and CDR2 YNNKEL (reference sequence). CDR3 length: 17 residues. The CDR3 sequence is CASSQVFSSGSRETQYF. CDR3 bases: TGTGCCAGCAGCCAAGTTTTCTCTAGCGGGAGTAGAGAGACCCAGTACTTC.

This clonotype came up a few times. This chain joins TRBV27 and TRBJ2-7; D may be TRBD2 (5 bases). Germline V gene lookup returns CDR1 MNHEY and CDR2 SMNVEV (reference sequence). The V end lost 4 bases, the J end lost 1 base, and 11 bases lay between the germline ends. This CDR3 is 14 amino acids long. CDR3 residues: CASSSSGPSYEQYF. As DNA, the CDR3 is TGTGCCAGCAGTTCCAGCGGTCCTTCCTACGAGCAGTACTTC.